These T cell receptor beta chains were read from a single sample in a study of type 1 and type 2 diabetes patients. Each CDR3 protein is one row after TCRdb ran MiXCR on the multiplex PCR reads. Seen here are fewer than 300,000 distinct CDR3 sequences, roughly 48% observed once, and the top ten hold roughly 13%. The specimen was peripheral blood mononuclear cells (PBMCs). The receptors were sampled from a man aged 18 to 30 with type 2 diabetes. Each CDR3 is given with its conserved first and last residue.

>TRBJ2-5|TRBV11-2
CASSLGRGRPPNF
>TRBJ1-1|TRBV20-1
CSARFRDRGNTEAFF
>.|TRBV28
CASSRRLAVRNEQFF
>TRBJ1-1|TRBV10-3
CAISRVIGQGAEAFF
>TRBJ2-5|TRBV19
CASASGTGDRETQYF
>TRBJ2-3|TRBV19
CASRPRFSHTDTQYF
>TRBJ1-4|TRBV11-1
CASSRTVATNEKLFF
>TRBJ2-5|TRBV7-9
CASSLGLPQGGETQYF
>TRBJ2-7|TRBV7-9
CASSSIISYEQYF
>TRBJ2-7|TRBV15
CATSREAELNYEQYF
>TRBJ2-7|TRBV28
CASSLSPNFYEQYF
>TRBJ2-5|TRBV24-1
CATSLGRASQETQYF
>TRBJ1-2|TRBV7-2
CASSSKSGTAYGYTF
>TRBJ2-7|TRBV27
CASSLNGAYEQYF
>TRBJ1-2|TRBV29-1
CSVDVRGYTF
>TRBJ1-6|TRBV7-9
CASSIGVLGSPLHF
>TRBJ1-2|TRBV9
CASSVTAGQGDPPFYGYTF
>TRBJ1-1|TRBV7-2
CASSSFRGGYTEAFF
>TRBJ1-2|TRBV28
CASSLTLPNYGYTF
>TRBJ2-2|TRBV11-2
CASSLRPSGRVKGTGELFF
>TRBJ2-5|TRBV19
CASSPRQGQTETQYF
>TRBJ2-7|TRBV5-1
CASSLLGAGSVEQYF
>TRBJ2-5|TRBV20-1
CSASEGGETQYF
>TRBJ2-7|TRBV30
CAWRTGSEQYF
>TRBJ2-7|TRBV7-6
CASSRDVAYEQYF
>TRBJ2-3|TRBV5-1
CASSLVPSPAYTDTQYF
>TRBJ2-5|TRBV6-1
CASSESPGGATETQYF
>TRBJ2-7|TRBV5-6
CASSLRASLGEQYF
>TRBJ1-5|TRBV12-3/TRBV12-4
CASSSRGDQPQHF
>TRBJ2-1|TRBV7-3
CASSATTSVAYNEQFF
>TRBJ1-2|TRBV7-3
CASSGGTARNYGYTF
>TRBJ2-1|TRBV7-6
CASSLGLNAGGGREQFF
>TRBJ1-2|TRBV9
CASSVDRSYGYTF
>TRBJ1-1|TRBV19
CASSTRGNTEAFF
>TRBJ2-5|TRBV2
CASRGQGAETQYF
>TRBJ1-5|TRBV20-1
CSASGSNQPQHF
>TRBJ1-2|TRBV19
CASSARGLDGYTF
>TRBJ2-7|TRBV7-2
CASSLVGDGTYEQYF
>TRBJ2-7|TRBV7-6
CASSFISGTGRREQYF
>TRBJ1-4|TRBV5-1
CASSLRGVPTTNEKLFF
>TRBJ2-2|TRBV2
CASSDLSTGELFF
>TRBJ2-3|TRBV5-1
CASRGAETSTDTQYF
>TRBJ2-7|TRBV19
CASSSSQGAYEQYF
>TRBJ2-5|TRBV15
CATSRGTSGTGETQYF
>TRBJ1-1|TRBV6-6
CASSSMNTEAFF
>TRBJ2-1|TRBV6-6
CASSEGQVSEQFF
>TRBJ2-1|TRBV7-9
CAGVSPGPPANEQFF
>TRBJ1-2|TRBV6-6
CASTLGDYGYTF
>TRBJ1-2|TRBV7-2
CASSPVGRWGDGYTF
>TRBJ1-6|TRBV7-9
CASSLGEGRYNSPLHF
>TRBJ2-5|TRBV2
CASSETSKETQYF
>TRBJ2-7|TRBV30
CAWSVEVAGEVAEQYF
>TRBJ1-2|TRBV30
CAWKQGYGYTF